One sample yielded the 3 T cell receptor beta chains listed below, sequenced in a study of blood T cell repertoires in COVID-19. Sequencing was performed with immunoSEQ multiplex PCR; in TCRdb, only in-frame clones are kept and a portion is missing. The table has some 140,000 clones, 70% to 85% seen once. Specimen: PBMCs or T cells enriched from blood (not recorded which). The receptors originated from a man aged 50 to 59 who had recovered from COVID-19.

The chain joins TRBV2 to TRBJ1-6; 7 bases match TRBD1. The germline V gene has CDR1 SNHLY and CDR2 FYNNEI. CDR3 size: 17 residues. The V segment lost 6 bases and the J segment 8 bases; nucleotides outside the gene matches: 16. CDR3 DNA: TGTGCCAGCAGGGGCCTGACAGGGCCAGTGGGAGATTCACCCCTCCACTTT. This encodes CASRGLTGPVGDSPLHF. The full variable domain, its missing parts supplied by reference TRBV2 and TRBJ1-6, is EPEVTQTPSHQVTQMGQEVILRCVPISNHLYFYWYRQILGQKVEFLVSFYNNEISEKSEIFDDQFSVERPDGSNFTLKIRSTKLEDSAMYFCASRGLTGPVGDSPLHFGNGTRLTVT.

The chain couples TRBV9 to TRBJ2-1; 15 bases are shared with TRBD2. This CDR3 is built from 18 residues. V was clipped by 3 bases and J by 3 bases; unmatched bases: 7. The germline V gene encodes CDR1 SGDLS and CDR2 YYNGEE. As DNA, the CDR3 is TGTGCCAGCAGCGCCCTGGGACTAGCGGGGGGACTCTACAATGAGCAGTTCTTC. Its translation: CASSALGLAGGLYNEQFF. Full variable domain (missing parts from reference TRBV9 and TRBJ2-1): DSGVTQTPKHLITATGQRVTLRCSPRSGDLSVYWYQQSLDQGLQFLIQYYNGEERAKGNILERFSAQQFPDLHSELNLSSLELGDSALYFCASSALGLAGGLYNEQFFGPGTRLTVL.

The V gene is TRBV12-3 or TRBV12-4, the J gene TRBJ1-1; D uncertain. The CDR3 covers 13 residues. Trimming took off 6 bases at V and 1 base at J, with 9 bases between the two ends. CDR3 sequence reads: CASRSHENTEAFF. In DNA form, the CDR3 reads TGTGCCAGCAGGTCACACGAGAACACTGAAGCTTTCTTT.